This T cell receptor (beta chain) was recorded in a study of shared T cell receptors in the human thymus. Generated by immunoSEQ multiplex PCR, the TCRdb table keeps only in-frame clones and is missing some. The sample has 540,000 or so clones, around 78% seen once. Germline-derived CDR1 and CDR2 are LNHDA and SQIVND (reference sequence). Trimming shortened V by 5 bases and J by 0 bases, and 17 bases separated the two germline ends. CDR3 length: 17 residues. These same data were also listed under a study on human thymus T cells. This second study says: Resections removed during corrective heart surgery provided the thymus tissue used. Biased V and J segment usage appeared in thymus and peripheral blood. Thymic TCR repertoires of unrelated people reportedly overlapped highly.

The V gene is TRBV19, the J gene TRBJ2-4; D may be TRBD2 (5 bases). The sequenced sample was thymocytes. The source is a boy younger than two with a congenital heart defect. Here the CDR3 reads CASSVRVAILAKNIQYF. The CDR3 DNA reads as TGTGCCAGTAGTGTGCGGGTGGCGATACTAGCCAAAAACATTCAGTACTTC.